The T cell receptor (beta chain) under discussion was sequenced for a study of Ad26.COV2.S vaccination and SARS-CoV-2 variants. Study context: A participant enrolled in the COV1001 Ad26.COV2.S trial arm provided the sample. Donor got 5x10^10 or 1x10^11 viral particles of Ad26.COV2.S.

Produced via immunoSEQ multiplex PCR; TCRdb's table is partial and in-frame only. Here the sample spans about 680,000 clones, more than 70% being singletons. Germline loops: CDR1 LNHDA, CDR2 SQIVND (reference sequence). This CDR3 spans 15 amino acids. V dropped 3 bases and J dropped 4; count of bases not matched to a gene: 8. This sample's treatment: over 15 received Ad26.COV2.S at low or high dose, single or two shots; five or six received placebo; per-sample allocation not given. Sampling occurred on day 63 after the first vaccine or placebo injection. The rearrangement joins TRBV19 to TRBJ2-7; 8 nucleotides match TRBD1. The receptor's source is a person between 18 and 65 years old who received the Ad26.COV2.S COVID-19 vaccine or a placebo. The sample was peripheral blood, taken in a trial of Ad26.COV2.S vaccine versus placebo. DNA of the CDR3: TGTGCCAGTAGTATTACGGGACAGGACCCTTACGAGCAGTACTTC. It encodes CASSITGQDPYEQYF.